This T cell receptor beta chain derives from a study of blood T cell repertoires in COVID-19. Study summary: COVID-19 samples from acute and convalescent phases originated in the United States, Italy and Spain. PBMCs, B-cell-depleted T cells, or T cells provided the cDNA or gDNA that made up the material.

Enrolment of Seattle patients took place during active infection, and they were followed longitudinally. How the authors handled the data: Cell counts per sample came from amplifying reference gene primers. Method: immunoSEQ multiplex PCR; TCRdb's copy keeps in-frame clones and lacks some. Clone size and the V and J calls come from that table; the DNA yielded D and trimming. The data show roughly 300,000 clones, roughly nine tenths seen once. This clone was detected a few times. Trimming removed 6 bases from V and 4 bases from J, with 15 bases in between. From germline, CDR1 is MNHEY and CDR2 SVGAGI. This CDR3 is built from 14 residues.

The rearrangement links TRBV6-5 to TRBJ1-2; D may be TRBD1 (5 bases). Sequences were obtained from peripheral blood. The TCR comes from a woman aged 30 to 39 with COVID-19, enrolled during active disease. The CDR3 nucleotides are TGTGCCAGCAGCAGGGCTCCCTCGGGCTATGGCTACACCTTC. It is translated as CASSRAPSGYGYTF.